This entry is about one T cell receptor beta chain. This clonotype was observed once. What antigen it recognizes has not been identified. No base qualities exist here, and no much larger clone lies one base off it. One read alone makes for weak evidence. This specimen comes from a study of T-cell memory formation after mild COVID-19 (dated by TCRdb to the early 2020s). Broadly, across the study: Most TCR sequence clusters were specific to one of the two donors. The cohort comprised two young, previously healthy adult volunteers, one female and one male. In a couple of donors, T-cell clones that expanded and contracted after mild COVID-19 were followed by sequencing TCRalpha and TCRbeta repertoires longitudinally. General study outcomes and caveats: Clones that contracted from day 15 to 85 showed balanced CD4/CD8 phenotypes, whereas a second wave of clones that expanded from day 15 to 37 leaned towards CD4+. The study included only a couple of mild cases, and larger cohorts that include severe cases with pre-infection samples were judged to be necessary. Contracting CD4+ clones appeared mostly in the CM and EM memory subsets, whereas CD8+ clones were enriched in EMRA. The detection of some responding clones in pre-infection memory suggests that pre-existing cross-reactive memory T cells joined the SARS-CoV-2 response. The second-wave clones that peaked on day 37 were not confirmed to be SARS-CoV-2 specific.

PBMCs were isolated by Ficoll-Paque density gradient centrifugation. Sequencing instrument: Illumina NovaSeq 6000. TCRalpha and TCRbeta cDNA libraries were built by 5'RACE with constant-segment primers, adding sample barcodes and unique molecular identifiers. Trizol reagent was used to extract RNA from every sample. Amplification of the libraries took two PCR steps, and the second step added a second sample barcode plus Illumina TruSeq adapters. Sequencing of libraries was performed on an Illumina NovaSeq with 2 x 150 bp paired-end reads. For the original study's pipeline: With migec v1.2.7, reads were demultiplexed and then collapsed into UMI-guided consensus sequences. Using mixcr v2.1.11, the UMI consensuses were aligned to TRA and TRB V and J templates and assembled into clonotypes. Expanded or contracted clonotypes were those called significant by both edgeR and NoisET, with noise models trained on biological replicates. For edgeR calls, a false discovery rate-adjusted p below 0.01 and a log2 fold-change threshold of 1 were applied. As an exploratory analysis of dynamics, max-normalized trajectories of the 1000 most abundant clonotypes were examined by PCA with hierarchical clustering. Each responding clone was given a CD4 or CD8 phenotype based on the CD4+ and CD8+ repertoires, which had been sequenced separately. Using fastp at Q25 and MiXCR, TCRdb reprocessed the public reads and kept productive beta chains. Identical CDR3 proteins give one entry, which carries the most common genes and DNA. The V and J calls and clone size come from TCRdb's table, not from the authors' own analysis. This sample holds fewer than 40,000 distinct CDR3 sequences; roughly 11% were observed only once. Jointly, the top ten make up around 28% of the sample.

The TCR originated in a man between 18 and 29 years old who had mild COVID-19 (a few samples of this study predate the infection). The sample titles of this study are shuffled in the database, so cell type and time point are left out; the donor was told from shared clones. The specimen was PBMCs or a T cell subset sorted from them (not recorded which).

This receptor carries the CDR3 CASSQEGSGASYGYTF. The nucleotides are TGTGCCAGCAGCCAAGAAGGGTCGGGAGCGAGCTATGGCTACACCTTC. The V and J segments used are TRBV4-2 and TRBJ1-2; there is no confident call for the D gene. V is pared back by 0 bases and J by 4 bases, with 15 bases lying between the germline termini. Its CDR3 holds 16 amino acids, cysteine through phenylalanine. Only the CDR3 DNA stays, 48 bases, in frame from base 1. The germline V gene gives CDR1 as LGHNA and CDR2 as YNFKEQ.